The table lists the clone carrying this T cell receptor beta chain with a count of one. The antigen is unknown. Germline CDR1 reads WSHSY; CDR2 reads SAAADI. The CDR3 consists of 17 residues. The trim removed 3 bases at V and 3 bases at J, leaving 8 bases unmatched. The data were obtained in a study of CD8 T cells in ankylosing spondylitis. MiXCR was run by TCRdb on the 5' RACE reads, yielding one entry per CDR3 protein. The sample contains just under 550,000 distinct CDR3 sequences, approximately 11% of which appear only once. Study-wide points: Within matched ankylosing spondylitis synovial fluid, disease-linked clones were reportedly significantly enriched. A TCR beta motif of fewer than ten highly homologous variants seemed to mark ankylosing spondylitis blood.

The chain is built from TRBV10-2 and TRBJ1-1; 12 bases agree with TRBD1. Sequencing was performed on blood, either unsorted or a sorted T cell fraction (not recorded which). The sequence was obtained from a male donor with ankylosing spondylitis. CDR3 bases: TGCGCCAGCAGTGACCCCGGGACAGGGGGCTTGGACACTGAAGCTTTCTTT. Translation gives CASSDPGTGGLDTEAFF.